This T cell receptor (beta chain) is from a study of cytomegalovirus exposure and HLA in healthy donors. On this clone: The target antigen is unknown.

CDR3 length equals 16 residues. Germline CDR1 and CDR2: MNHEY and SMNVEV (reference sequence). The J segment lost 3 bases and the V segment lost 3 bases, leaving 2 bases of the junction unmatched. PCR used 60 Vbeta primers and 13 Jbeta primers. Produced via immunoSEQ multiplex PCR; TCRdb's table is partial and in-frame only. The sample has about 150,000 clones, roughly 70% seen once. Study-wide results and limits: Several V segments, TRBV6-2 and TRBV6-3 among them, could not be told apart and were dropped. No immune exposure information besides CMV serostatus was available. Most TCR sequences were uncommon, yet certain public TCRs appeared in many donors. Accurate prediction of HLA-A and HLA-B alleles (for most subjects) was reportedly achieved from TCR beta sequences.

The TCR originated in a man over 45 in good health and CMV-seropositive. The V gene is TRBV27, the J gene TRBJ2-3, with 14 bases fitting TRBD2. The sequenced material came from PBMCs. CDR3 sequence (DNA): TGTGCCAGCAGTTTTAGGACTAGCGGGAGGACAGATACGCAGTATTTT. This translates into CASSFRTSGRTDTQYF.